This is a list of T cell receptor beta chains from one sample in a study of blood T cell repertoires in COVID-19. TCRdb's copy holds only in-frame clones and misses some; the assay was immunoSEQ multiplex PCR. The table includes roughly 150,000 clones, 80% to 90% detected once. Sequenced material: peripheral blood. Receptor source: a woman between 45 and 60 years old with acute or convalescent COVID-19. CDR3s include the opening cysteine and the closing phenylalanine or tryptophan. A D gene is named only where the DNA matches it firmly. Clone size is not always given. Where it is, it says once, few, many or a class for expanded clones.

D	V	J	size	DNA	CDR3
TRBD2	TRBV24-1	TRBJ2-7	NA	TGTGCCACCAGTGTCCCCGCTCGCGGGGGGGGTCCCTACGAGCAGTACTTC	CATSVPARGGGPYEQYF
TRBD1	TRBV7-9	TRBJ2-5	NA	TGTGCCAGCAGCTTGCCGGGACAGGGACGTGGGACCCAGTACTTC	CASSLPGQGRGTQYF
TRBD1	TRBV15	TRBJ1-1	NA	TGTGCCACCAGCAGCTGGGTGAATGGGACAGGGGTTTTCATGAACACTGAAGCTTTCTTT	CATSSWVNGTGVFMNTEAFF
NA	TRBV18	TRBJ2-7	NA	TGTGCCAGCTCACCGAAGGGGCCCTACGAGCAGTACTTC	CASSPKGPYEQYF
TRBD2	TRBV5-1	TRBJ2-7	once	TGCGCCAGCAGCTTGGGAGGGGGACTAGCGGGAGAGGAGCAGTACTTC	CASSLGGGLAGEEQYF
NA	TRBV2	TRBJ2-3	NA	TGTGCCAGCAGTGGGACTTACAACTCAGATACGCAGTATTTT	CASSGTYNSDTQYF
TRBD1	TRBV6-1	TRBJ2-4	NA	TGTGCCAGCAGTGAGGCAGGGGGCGCTGGAAACATTCAGTACTTC	CASSEAGGAGNIQYF
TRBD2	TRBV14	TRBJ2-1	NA	TGTGCCAGCAGCCACCGAGCGGGGGGCTCCTACAATGAGCAGTTCTTC	CASSHRAGGSYNEQFF
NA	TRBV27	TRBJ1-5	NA	TGTGCCAGCAGTTTGGGCAGGGTGGGGGGTAGCAATCAGCCCCAGCATTTT	CASSLGRVGGSNQPQHF
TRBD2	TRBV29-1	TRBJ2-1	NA	TGCAGCGTTATCGGTACTAGCGGGAGTGCGGATGAGCAGTTCTTC	CSVIGTSGSADEQFF
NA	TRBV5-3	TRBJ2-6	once	TGTGCCAGAAGCTTCTTGGCAGGGTTTATTGGGGCCAACGTCCTGACTTTC	CARSFLAGFIGANVLTF
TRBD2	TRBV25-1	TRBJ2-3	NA	TGTGCCAGCAGTCCAGCGGGAGGGACAGATACGCAGTATTTT	CASSPAGGTDTQYF
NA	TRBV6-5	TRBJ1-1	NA	TGTGCCAGCAGCCCCCTCCCGGGAAACACTGAAGCTTTCTTT	CASSPLPGNTEAFF
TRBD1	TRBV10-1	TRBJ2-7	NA	TGCGCCAGCGCGAGGGACAGATTATACGAGCAGTACTTC	CASARDRLYEQYF
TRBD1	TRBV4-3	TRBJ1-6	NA	TGCGCCAGCAGCCAGATCCCAGGGGGCGCGGGACCGGATTCACCCCTCCACTTT	CASSQIPGGAGPDSPLHF
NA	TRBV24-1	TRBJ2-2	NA	TGTGCCACCAGTTCTTGGACCAGGGGGAACACCGGGGAGCTGTTTTTT	CATSSWTRGNTGELFF
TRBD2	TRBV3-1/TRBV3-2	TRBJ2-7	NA	TGTGCCAGCAGCCATGCACTAGCGGTCTCCTACGAGCAGTACTTC	CASSHALAVSYEQYF
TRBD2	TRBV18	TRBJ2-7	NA	TGTGCCAGCTCACAAGTCGCGGGAGGACACGAGCAGTACTTC	CASSQVAGGHEQYF
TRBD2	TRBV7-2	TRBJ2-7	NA	TGTGCCAGCAGCTCCCCGGGGGGGCCTGGCTACGAGCAGTACTTC	CASSSPGGPGYEQYF
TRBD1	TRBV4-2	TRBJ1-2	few	TGTGCCAGCAGCCAACCTAGACAGGGGATAGCTAACTATGGCTACACCTTC	CASSQPRQGIANYGYTF
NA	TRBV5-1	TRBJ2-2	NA	TGCGCCAGCAGCTTTAGCGACGGGGAGCTGTTTTTT	CASSFSDGELFF
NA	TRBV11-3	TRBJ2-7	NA	TGTGCCAGCAGCAAACCGCCAGGAGGTGTTAACGAGCAGTACTTC	CASSKPPGGVNEQYF
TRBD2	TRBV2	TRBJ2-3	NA	TGTGCCAGCGCTCGGGCTAGCGGGAGCACAGATACGCAGTATTTT	CASARASGSTDTQYF
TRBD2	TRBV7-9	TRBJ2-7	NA	TGTGCCAGCAGCTTAGTATTCCGCACTAGCGGTTACTACGAGCAGTACTTC	CASSLVFRTSGYYEQYF
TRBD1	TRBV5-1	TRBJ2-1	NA	TGCGCCAGCAGCCGACAGGGCGAAGCCAATGAGCAGTTCTTC	CASSRQGEANEQFF
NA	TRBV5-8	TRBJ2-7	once	TGTGCCAGCAGCTTGGACACAGAGCAGTACTTC	CASSLDTEQYF
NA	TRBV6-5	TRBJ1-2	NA	TGTGCCAGCACCCTACGGGCAGGGCTCGATAATGGCTACACCTTC	CASTLRAGLDNGYTF
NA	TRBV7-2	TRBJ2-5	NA	TGTGCCAGCAGAGTGGACAGCCGGGACAATCCCCAGTACTTC	CASRVDSRDNPQYF
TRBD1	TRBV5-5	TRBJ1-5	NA	TGTGCCAGCAGCTTTACGGGACAGGCCGGTCAGCCCCAGCATTTT	CASSFTGQAGQPQHF
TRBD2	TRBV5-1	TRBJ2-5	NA	TGCGCCAGCAGCCCCGGCAGGGCTAGCGGGGGGTTCCAAGAGACCCAGTACTTC	CASSPGRASGGFQETQYF
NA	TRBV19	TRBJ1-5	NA	TGTGCCAGTAGTATAGCGCGATCCAATCAGCCCCAGCATTTT	CASSIARSNQPQHF
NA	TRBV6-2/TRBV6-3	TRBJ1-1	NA	TGTGCCAGCAGTTACCGGGTGAACACTGAAGCTTTCTTT	CASSYRVNTEAFF
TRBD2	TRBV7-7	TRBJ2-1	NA	TGTGCCAGCAGCTCTACCGGGACTAGCCGATTGAATGAGCAGTTCTTC	CASSSTGTSRLNEQFF
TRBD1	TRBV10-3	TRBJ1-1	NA	TGTGCCATCACCGAGACCGGGACAGGGAGAGGAATGAACACTGAAGCTTTCTTT	CAITETGTGRGMNTEAFF
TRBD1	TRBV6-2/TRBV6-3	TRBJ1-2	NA	TGTGCCAGCAGTTTGACGGTGCAGGGGGCTTCCGACTATGGCTACACCTTC	CASSLTVQGASDYGYTF
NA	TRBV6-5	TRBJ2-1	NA	TGTGCCACCCAGCGGAGCTCCTACAATGAGCAGTTCTTC	CATQRSSYNEQFF
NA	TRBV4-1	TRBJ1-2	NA	TGCGCCAGCAGCCAAGAGGAGGGAGGCTATGGCTACACCTTC	CASSQEEGGYGYTF
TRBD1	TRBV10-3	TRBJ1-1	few	TGTGCCCCGCGACAGGGTAAGTCTGAGGGAGCTGAAGCTTTCTTT	CAPRQGKSEGAEAFF
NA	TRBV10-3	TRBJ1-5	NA	TGTGCCATCAGTGAGCATGAGGGATCGACGGCTCAGCCCCAGCATTTT	CAISEHEGSTAQPQHF
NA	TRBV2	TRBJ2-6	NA	TGTGCCAGCAGTACCCATCGCGACAAATCTGGGGCCAACGTCCTGACTTTC	CASSTHRDKSGANVLTF
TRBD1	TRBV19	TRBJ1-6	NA	TGTGCCAGTAGGGGACAGGGGTATAATTCACCCCTCCACTTT	CASRGQGYNSPLHF
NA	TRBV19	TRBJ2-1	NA	TGTGCCAGTAGTAAAGCGGGCAGGGTTGTTGAGCAGTTCTTC	CASSKAGRVVEQFF